These T cell receptor beta chains were read from a single sample in a study of blood T cell repertoires in COVID-19. The data were produced by immunoSEQ multiplex PCR, yet TCRdb's version contains in-frame clones alone and is incomplete. The repertoire holds 350,000 to 550,000 clones, more than 85% seen once, with 4% to 5.5% in the top ten. The material sequenced was peripheral blood. The receptors come from a woman in her twenties or thirties with acute or convalescent COVID-19. Both conserved end residues are part of each CDR3. The D gene is left open where the match is weak. Only part of the rows carry a size: once, few, many, or a class if the clone is expanded.

NA | TRBJ2-7 | TRBV6-5 | NA | TGTGCCAGCAGCCTAACAGGAAGCTCCTACGAGCAGTACTTC | CASSLTGSSYEQYF
NA | TRBJ2-7 | TRBV19 | NA | TGTGCCAGTAGTAACAACAGGGCGGCCTTTCGCGAGCAGTACTTC | CASSNNRAAFREQYF
NA | TRBJ1-6 | TRBV6-5 | TRBD1 | TGTGCCAGCAGTTACGACAGGGTTATAGCACCCCTCCACTTT | CASSYDRVIAPLHF
NA | TRBJ2-1 | TRBV29-1 | TRBD2 | TGCAGCGTTGAAGTTCGGGGTCGGGACTACTTTAATGAGCAGTTCTTC | CSVEVRGRDYFNEQFF
NA | TRBJ2-1 | TRBV19 | NA | TGTGCCAGTAGTAAGGACAGCCTATACAATGAGCAGTTCTTC | CASSKDSLYNEQFF
NA | TRBJ2-5 | TRBV19 | NA | TGTGCCAGTAGTAATGGGGCAGTTCAAGAGACCCAGTACTTC | CASSNGAVQETQYF
NA | TRBJ1-1 | TRBV19 | TRBD1 | TGTGCCAGTAGTAAGGGACAGCTCCCTGCCACTGAAGCTTTCTTT | CASSKGQLPATEAFF
NA | TRBJ2-1 | TRBV24-1 | NA | TGTGCCACCAGTGATGCCGGCAATGAGCAGTTCTTC | CATSDAGNEQFF
NA | TRBJ2-1 | TRBV10-3 | NA | TGTGCCATCAGTGGACGCCTCGGGGATGGCTACAATGAGCAGTTCTTC | CAISGRLGDGYNEQFF
once | TRBJ2-7 | TRBV3-1/TRBV3-2 | TRBD2 | TGTGCCAGCAGCCAAGGTATAGCGGGGGCCTACGAGCAGTACTTC | CASSQGIAGAYEQYF
NA | TRBJ2-1 | TRBV5-5 | NA | TGTGCCAGCAGCTTGGGACAAGGGGAGGATGAGCAGTTCTTC | CASSLGQGEDEQFF
NA | TRBJ2-5 | TRBV7-2 | TRBD2 | TGTGCCAGCAGCTTAGCGTTTACTAGCGGGGGTGGGAAGACCCAGTACTTC | CASSLAFTSGGGKTQYF
NA | TRBJ2-4 | TRBV13 | TRBD1 | TGTGCCACCAAACCCCGGAGTCAGGGGGCTACACTAGCCAAAAACATTCAGTACTTC | CATKPRSQGATLAKNIQYF
once | TRBJ2-3 | TRBV27 | TRBD2 | TGTGCCAGCAGTACTCGACTAGCGGGGGAAGATACGCAGTATTTT | CASSTRLAGEDTQYF
once | TRBJ2-3 | TRBV7-9 | NA | TGTGCCAGCAGCACACTAGCCCGCACAGATACGCAGTATTTT | CASSTLARTDTQYF
NA | TRBJ2-7 | TRBV7-2 | TRBD2 | TGTGCCAGCAGCGCCCAACTAGCGGGGGAATATAACTTC | CASSAQLAGEYNF
NA | TRBJ1-3 | TRBV15 | NA | TGTGCCACCAGCGGCCAGAAATCCGGCCGAGGGATTGGAAACACCATATATTTT | CATSGQKSGRGIGNTIYF
once | TRBJ1-1 | TRBV10-1 | NA | TGCGCCAGCAGTGATAGGGGTGAACCGAACACTGAAGCTTTCTTT | CASSDRGEPNTEAFF
NA | TRBJ2-7 | TRBV27 | NA | TGTGCCAGCAGTCCGCAATTAGGAGGCTACGAGCAGTACTTC | CASSPQLGGYEQYF
NA | TRBJ2-3 | TRBV30 | NA | TGTGCCTGGAGTGTGGGGGGAAGCGGCACAGATACGCAGTATTTT | CAWSVGGSGTDTQYF
NA | TRBJ1-4 | TRBV9 | NA | TGTGCCAGCAGCGTAGCAGAGGAACTGTTTTTT | CASSVAEELFF
NA | TRBJ1-5 | TRBV5-5 | NA | TGTGCCAGCAGCTTGGGACAGTCTTATCAGCCCCAGCATTTT | CASSLGQSYQPQHF
NA | TRBJ2-5 | TRBV20-1 | NA | TGCAGTGCTAGGTCAGGAGAGACCCAGTACTTC | CSARSGETQYF
NA | TRBJ1-2 | TRBV4-1 | NA | TGCGCCAGCAGCCTAATTTCATGGCGGGGGCGTCAGATGTACTATGGCTACACCTTC | CASSLISWRGRQMYYGYTF
many | TRBJ2-7 | TRBV25-1 | NA | TGTGCCAGCAGTAAGACAGAATACGAGCAGTACTTC | CASSKTEYEQYF
NA | TRBJ2-2 | TRBV7-6 | NA | TGTGCCAGCAGCTCGAGCGTGCGGACCGGGGAGCTGTTTTTT | CASSSSVRTGELFF
NA | TRBJ1-5 | TRBV6-1 | NA | TGTGCCAGCAGTGAAATCCAGGGGAGACAGCCCCAGCATTTT | CASSEIQGRQPQHF
NA | TRBJ1-5 | TRBV6-2/TRBV6-3 | NA | TGTGCCAGCAGTTACGTCCGCTACGGGCCCCAGCATTTT | CASSYVRYGPQHF
NA | TRBJ2-7 | TRBV14 | TRBD1 | TGTGCCAGCAGCCAAGCAGGGGGCGCATACGAGCAGTACTTC | CASSQAGGAYEQYF
NA | TRBJ1-6 | TRBV7-2 | NA | TGTGCCAGCAGCTTAGGGGCCAATTCACCCCTCCACTTT | CASSLGANSPLHF
NA | TRBJ2-1 | TRBV27 | TRBD1 | TGTGCCAGCAGTCCAAAGACAGGGGGCTACAATGAGCAGTTCTTC | CASSPKTGGYNEQFF
NA | TRBJ2-7 | TRBV2 | TRBD1 | TGTGCCAGCAGCTCCGGGACAGGGGTCGCCTACGAGCAGTACTTC | CASSSGTGVAYEQYF
NA | TRBJ2-7 | TRBV5-6 | NA | TGTGCCAGCAGCGAAGGACAGCTCTCCTACGAGCAGTACTTC | CASSEGQLSYEQYF
once | TRBJ2-5 | TRBV29-1 | TRBD2 | TGCAGTAGTCGGGCCGGGGGGGAGACCCAGTACTTC | CSSRAGGETQYF
NA | TRBJ2-1 | TRBV5-1 | TRBD1 | TGCGCCAGCAGCTACGGGACAGGTGGTATGAATGAGCAGTTCTTC | CASSYGTGGMNEQFF
NA | TRBJ2-1 | TRBV12-5 | TRBD1 | TGTGCTAGCTCCCCCGGACAGGGGGCCCATGAGCAGTTCTTC | CASSPGQGAHEQFF
NA | TRBJ1-4 | TRBV29-1 | NA | TGCAGCGTTGTGGGAGCTAATGAAAAACTGTTTTTT | CSVVGANEKLFF
NA | TRBJ1-5 | TRBV5-5 | NA | TGTGCCAGCAGCTTGTCCGTGTATCAGCCCCAGCATTTT | CASSLSVYQPQHF
NA | TRBJ1-5 | TRBV6-5 | NA | TGTGCCAGCAGTTACGGAGGGAATCAGCCCCAGCATTTT | CASSYGGNQPQHF
NA | TRBJ2-7 | TRBV6-5 | TRBD2 | TGTGCCAGCAAGACTAGCGGGGGTTACGAGCAGTACTTC | CASKTSGGYEQYF